The 21 T cell receptor beta chains below all came from one sample that was sequenced in a study of blood T cells in healthy people across ages (dated by TCRdb to 2015 to 2017). Libraries were built with 5' RACE. Data came from an Illumina HiSeq 2500. A second roughly 7 to 11 cycle PCR used a sample-barcoded 5' primer and a J-beta primer mix. In-frame beta chains were kept once TCRdb had trimmed the public reads at Q25 with fastp and called clones with MiXCR. Rows with a matching CDR3 protein are joined into one entry that keeps the most common DNA and genes. This sample has 1,500,000 or so distinct CDR3 sequences in its table, and approximately 59% of those were observed once. The ten most abundant clones make up more than 6% of the sample. What was sequenced was blood. These receptors all come from a young man in good health.

V is TRBV13 and J is TRBJ2-7, with D uncertain. Between the trimmed V and J ends, which lost 3 bases and 4 bases, there was a span of 13 bases. This CDR3 region has 14 residues. Germline CDR1 is PRHDT and CDR2 is FYEKMQ (reference sequence). The CDR3 loop reads CASSFPSRRYEQYF. CDR3 DNA: TGTGCCAGCAGCTTCCCCAGTCGCCGTTACGAGCAGTACTTC.

This chain connects TRBV7-2 to TRBJ2-7; D is unresolved. The CDR3 runs to 14 residues. The germline CDR1 and CDR2 sequences are SGHTA and FQGNSA. Between the trimmed V and J ends, which lost 6 bases and 0 bases, there was a span of 12 bases. The CDR3 DNA reads TGTGCCAGCAGTCCCGGACGGGCCTCCTACGAGCAGTACTTC. Translated, it gives CASSPGRASYEQYF.

This clonotype was counted a few times. The genes are TRBV4-3 and TRBJ2-3; D is possibly TRBD1 (5 bases). V lost 0 bases and J lost 2, with 18 bases in between. CDR3 size: 18 residues. Germline values: CDR1 LGHNA, CDR2 YSLEER. The DNA of the CDR3 is TGCGCCAGCAGCCAAGAACGTGGGGCCGGACCCCTCACAGATACGCAGTATTTT. This sequence encodes CASSQERGAGPLTDTQYF.

This chain connects TRBV7-6 to TRBJ2-1, with TRBD2 identical over 7 bases. Germline CDR1 SGHVS, CDR2 FNYEAQ. V lost 3 bases to trimming and J lost 7 bases; unmatched junction nucleotides: 12. The CDR3 totals 16 residues. The CDR3 DNA reads as TGTGCCAGCAGCTTTAGAGGACGCGGGAGTAGGAATGAGCAGTTCTTC. Encoded protein: CASSFRGRGSRNEQFF.

This clonotype has a handful of counts. V is TRBV7-9 and J is TRBJ2-7; 14 bases are a match to TRBD2. The germline CDR1 and CDR2 sequences are SEHNR and FQNEAQ (reference sequence). Losses at the gene ends were 4 bases for V and 1 base for J; bases not matched to a gene: 6. The CDR3 extends over 17 amino acids. In nucleotides, the CDR3 is TGTGCCAGCAGCTCCGGGACTAGCGGGAGAATTTCCTACGAGCAGTACTTC. It yields the protein CASSSGTSGRISYEQYF.

The sample holds a few counts of this clonotype. The rearrangement joins TRBV14 to TRBJ2-7; no firm D call. V was pared by 4 bases and J by 0 bases, with 7 bases between. The CDR3 covers 13 residues. The germline V gene has CDR1 SGHDN and CDR2 FVKESK. The CDR3 nucleotides read TGTGCCAGCAGCCGCTGGGGCTCCTACGAGCAGTACTTC. Its protein product is CASSRWGSYEQYF.

This clonotype was counted a few times. J is TRBJ2-1 and V is TRBV29-1, with 7 nucleotides matching TRBD1. Germline trimming cut 8 bases from V and 0 bases from J; bases unmatched to any gene: 7. This CDR3 is built from 14 residues. Germline lookup yields CDR1 SQVTM and CDR2 ANQGSEA. CDR3 DNA: TGCAGCTCTTCGAGGGGGCTCTCCTACAATGAGCAGTTCTTC. Its protein product is CSSSRGLSYNEQFF.

V and J are TRBV27 and TRBJ2-7; TRBD1 might be the D (8 bases). There are 15 residues in the CDR3. Deletions cut 6 bases from V and 6 bases from J, with 21 bases between. Germline CDR1 is MNHEY and CDR2 is SMNVEV (reference sequence). The CDR3 sequence: CASRAGDRNYGEQYF. For the CDR3, the DNA is TGTGCCAGCAGGGCGGGGGACAGGAATTACGGCGAGCAGTACTTC.

The V gene is TRBV20-1, the J gene TRBJ2-3, with D perhaps matching TRBD2 (6 bases). Trimming cost V 3 bases and J 2 bases, with 12 bases left between them. Germline loops: CDR1 DFQATT, CDR2 SNEGSKA (reference sequence). This CDR3 has 14 amino acids. The CDR3 coding sequence is TGCAGTGCTAGTTGGATAGCGGACACAGATACGCAGTATTTT. The encoded protein is CSASWIADTDTQYF.

In this sample, this clonotype turned up a few times. CDR3 in amino acids: CASSESWGSGKFSYEQYF. In DNA, the CDR3 is TGTGCCAGCAGTGAATCCTGGGGTAGCGGGAAGTTCTCCTACGAGCAGTACTTC. This sequence joins TRBV25-1 and TRBJ2-7; 8 bases fit TRBD2. Germline V gene data show CDR1 as MGHDK and CDR2 as SYGVNS. Unmatched junction bases numbered 11, after V lost 1 base and J lost 0 bases. The length of the CDR3 is 18 residues.

This sequence joins TRBV27 and TRBJ1-6; weak D call: TRBD1 (5 bases). V shed 6 bases and J shed 7 bases, with 19 bases lying between them. Germline-derived CDR1 and CDR2 are MNHEY and SMNVEV (reference sequence). The CDR3 loop spans 16 amino acids. The CDR3 DNA sequence: TGTGCCAGCAGCTCCCGGGCGGTGACAGCGAATTCACCCCTCCACTTT. This translates into CASSSRAVTANSPLHF.

The chain uses TRBV4-1 and TRBJ1-5; weak D call: TRBD1 (5 bases). The germline CDR1 and CDR2 sequences are MGHRA and YSYEKL. This CDR3 spans 15 amino acids. V was cut by 3 bases and J by 0 bases, with 9 bases left in between. CDR3 sequence reads: CASSQRGHSNQPQHF. The CDR3 DNA follows: TGCGCCAGCAGCCAGAGGGGCCATAGCAATCAGCCCCAGCATTTT.

The CDR3 here is CASSLGQEYSYEQYF. For the CDR3, the DNA is TGCGCCAGCAGCCTCGGACAGGAATATTCCTACGAGCAGTACTTC. The J gene is TRBJ2-7, the V gene TRBV5-1; 7 nucleotides align to TRBD1. Unmatched junction bases numbered 8, after V lost 4 bases and J lost 1 base. This CDR3 has 15 residues. Looked up from germline, CDR1 is SGHRS and CDR2 is YFSETQ.

The chain is built from TRBV7-6 and TRBJ2-7; TRBD2 agrees at 11 bases. From germline, CDR1 is SGHVS and CDR2 FNYEAQ. CDR3 size: 18 residues. V lost 1 base and J lost 0; bases outside the gene matches: 8. In DNA, the CDR3 is TGTGCCAGCAGCTTAGGGGCTAGCGGGAGGCCCAGCTCCTACGAGCAGTACTTC. Encoded protein: CASSLGASGRPSSYEQYF.

The genes are TRBV20-1 and TRBJ2-4; a weak D match, TRBD1 (5 bases). The assigned J gene may be wrong: the sequence end matches TRBJ2-7 better. This CDR3 comprises 13 residues. Germline V lookup: CDR1 DFQATT, CDR2 SNEGSKA (reference sequence). The CDR3 nucleotides read TGCAGTGCTAGTCACCGTCCAGGGTACGAGCAGTACTTC. Protein: CSASHRPGYEQYF.

The genes are TRBV10-3 and TRBJ1-2; D not certain. V shed 0 bases and J shed 6 bases, with 17 bases lying between them. This CDR3 is built from 16 residues. Per germline, CDR1 ENHRY and CDR2 SYGVKD. CDR3 coding DNA: TGTGCCATCAGTGAGTCACTTCCAGGTGCCAACGATGGCTACACCTTC. Its translation is CAISESLPGANDGYTF.

The rearrangement uses TRBV4-1 and TRBJ2-1; 7 bases fit TRBD2. The CDR3 is 15 amino acids. Germline V gene lookup returns CDR1 MGHRA and CDR2 YSYEKL. V shed 0 bases and J 13 bases; nucleotides not matched to a gene: 12. The chain's CDR3 is CASSQELREMLDQFF. CDR3 coding DNA: TGCGCCAGCAGCCAAGAGTTGCGGGAGATGTTAGATCAGTTCTTC.

The J gene is TRBJ1-6, the V gene TRBV5-1; D gene unclear. This CDR3 region has 17 residues. V shed 0 bases and J shed 7 bases, with 17 bases lying between them. Germline V CDR1 and CDR2: SGHRS, YFSETQ. CDR3 sequence: CASSLASPGGMNSPLHF. CDR3 bases: TGCGCCAGCAGCTTGGCCTCCCCCGGCGGGATGAATTCACCCCTCCACTTT. Full variable domain (remainder filled in from reference TRBV5-1 and TRBJ1-6): KAGVTQTPRYLIKTRGQQVTLSCSPISGHRSVSWYQQTPGQGLQFLFEYFSETQRNKGNFPGRFSGRQFSNSRSEMNVSTLELGDSALYLCASSLASPGGMNSPLHFGNGTRLTVT.

This clonotype appeared a few times. The chain combines TRBV12-3 or TRBV12-4 with TRBJ2-7; possible D gene TRBD2, 5 bases. The CDR3 extends over 14 amino acids. V lost 8 bases and J 1 base, leaving 15 bases between the germline ends. DNA for the CDR3: TGTGCCAGCCTCCCTGCAGGAGGATCCTACGAGCAGTACTTC. This encodes CASLPAGGSYEQYF.

This clonotype showed up just a few times. The chain joins TRBV12-3 or TRBV12-4 to TRBJ1-1; unclear D gene. The length of the CDR3 is 16 residues. Trimming stripped 6 bases from V and 4 bases from J, with 21 bases between. The CDR3 spells CASSQIRLRGSTEAFF. CDR3 coding DNA: TGTGCCAGCAGCCAGATAAGACTCAGAGGTAGCACTGAAGCTTTCTTT.

The chain employs TRBV18 and TRBJ2-7, with D possibly called TRBD1 or TRBD2 (6 bases each). From germline, CDR1 is KGHSH and CDR2 LQKENI. Trimming took off 3 bases at V and 5 bases at J, with 14 bases between the two ends. CDR3 length equals 14 residues. For the CDR3, the DNA is TGTGCCAGCTCACCGGGTCGGAGGGGGGACGAGCAGTACTTC. Protein sequence: CASSPGRRGDEQYF.